The next 18 T cell receptor beta chains were all read from a single sample in a study of T cell responses to AZD1222 COVID-19 vaccine (dated by TCRdb to the early 2020s). The library came from the immunoSEQ multiplex PCR assay. TCRdb took over this immuneACCESS table, retaining in-frame rearrangements with V and J assigned. Such tables are incomplete; in checked studies, under half of the missing clones stem from an unresolved V gene, and the remainder is unexplained. The sample table contains about 130,000 clones; only one count was recorded for around 94% of them. Together, the top ten hold roughly 7% of the sample. Read against the paper, the sample's time point label means: baseline before first vaccination. Specimen: peripheral blood, collected on day 0 of AZD1222 vaccination. Receptors were obtained from an adult in good health.

The rearrangement joins TRBV9 to TRBJ1-4; D unresolved. CDR3 size: 15 residues. Trimming shortened V by 6 bases and J by 2 bases, and 14 bases separated the two germline ends. Germline V gives CDR1 SGDLS, CDR2 YYNGEE. The CDR3 nucleotides are TGTGCCAGCAACGGAGGAAAGTCCACTAATGAAAAACTGTTTTTT. This gives the protein CASNGGKSTNEKLFF.

V gene TRBV2 combines with J gene TRBJ1-4; 8 bases match TRBD1. Germline V gene sequence: CDR1 SNHLY, CDR2 FYNNEI. Unmatched junction bases numbered 2, after V lost 3 bases and J lost 5 bases. CDR3 length equals 14 residues. The CDR3 sequence is CASSEWDRNEKLFF. For the CDR3, the DNA is TGTGCCAGCAGTGAGTGGGACAGGAATGAAAAACTGTTTTTT.

J is TRBJ1-4 and V is TRBV4-3; 9 bases are a match to TRBD1. The CDR3 runs 15 residues. CDR1 and CDR2 from the germline V gene are LGHNA and YSLEER. V gave up 3 bases and J gave up 5 bases; unmatched junction bases: 4. CDR3 nucleotide sequence: TGCGCCAGCAGCCATGGGGACAGGGTGAATGAAAAACTGTTTTTT. Residues: CASSHGDRVNEKLFF.

V is TRBV5-6 and J is TRBJ2-7; 8 nucleotides match TRBD1. This CDR3 comprises 14 residues. V trimming: 6 bases; J trimming: 5 bases; junction bases outside the gene matches: 10. The V gene's germline CDR1 is SGHDT and CDR2 YYEEEE. Here the CDR3 DNA reads TGTGCCAGCACCTGGACAGGGAAAGTCCACGAGCAGTACTTC. It yields the protein CASTWTGKVHEQYF.

V gene TRBV28 combines with J gene TRBJ1-5; TRBD1 agrees at 10 bases. In germline, CDR1 is MDHEN, CDR2 SYDVKM. The CDR3 is 15 residues long. J gave up 6 bases and V 5 bases, and 7 bases lay outside the gene matches. The CDR3 here is CASSVRTGGFQPQHF. The CDR3 coding sequence is TGTGCCAGCAGTGTACGGACAGGGGGGTTTCAGCCCCAGCATTTT.

This chain uses TRBV28 with TRBJ2-1; 8 bases are shared with TRBD2. The germline gives CDR1 MDHEN, CDR2 SYDVKM. With 7 bases clipped from V and 3 bases from J, the junction kept 11 bases outside the gene matches. The CDR3 loop spans 16 amino acids. The chain's CDR3 is CASTTTGGPRYNEQFF. The CDR3 bases are TGTGCCAGCACCACAACGGGAGGGCCACGCTACAATGAGCAGTTCTTC.

The chain couples TRBV13 to TRBJ1-1; D not resolved. This CDR3 is 12 amino acids long. Germline values: CDR1 PRHDT, CDR2 FYEKMQ (reference sequence). V lost 5 bases and J lost 2, with 6 bases in between. The CDR3 DNA reads as TGTGCCAGCAGCCCGTCAAACACTGAAGCTTTCTTT. Amino acid sequence: CASSPSNTEAFF.

The chain uses TRBV6-5 and TRBJ2-3; D remains ambiguous. This CDR3 is 12 amino acids long. Per the germline V gene, CDR1 is MNHEY and CDR2 is SVGAGI. Deletions cut 10 bases from V and 5 bases from J, with 13 bases between. The CDR3 DNA sequence: TGTGCCACCTCCTCTGATGGAGATACGCAGTATTTT. Translating gives CATSSDGDTQYF.

This chain uses TRBV2 with TRBJ1-1; TRBD1 agrees at 10 bases. The CDR3 covers 12 residues. Germline V lookup: CDR1 SNHLY, CDR2 FYNNEI. J lost 12 bases, V lost 3 bases, and 4 bases had no gene match. The CDR3 DNA sequence: TGTGCCAGCAGTGAGACAGGGGGCGCGACTTTCTTT. This sequence encodes CASSETGGATFF.

CDR3 in DNA: TGCGCCAGCAGCTTGACAACGCCGGGACTACCGAGCAATGAGCAGTTCTTC. It codes for CASSLTTPGLPSNEQFF. This chain uses TRBV5-1 with TRBJ2-1; 7 nucleotides line up with TRBD2. Trimming at V came to 1 base and at J to 6 bases, leaving 13 bases not matched to a gene. Germline V CDR1 and CDR2: SGHRS, YFSETQ. The CDR3 extends over 17 amino acids.

The V and J genes are TRBV5-1 and TRBJ1-2, with 7 bases aligning to TRBD1. The trim removed 4 bases at V and 0 bases at J, leaving 9 bases unmatched. This CDR3 is 16 amino acids long. Germline V gives CDR1 SGHRS, CDR2 YFSETQ. CDR3 DNA sequence: TGCGCCAGCAGCGTCAACACAGGGGAAACTAACTATGGCTACACCTTC. This translates into CASSVNTGETNYGYTF.

The chain has TRBV5-8 and TRBJ2-5; D is possibly TRBD1 or TRBD2 (5 bases each). Germline V gene sequence: CDR1 SGHTS, CDR2 YDEGEE. This CDR3 has 15 residues. The V end was cut by 1 base, the J end by 5 bases, with 15 bases between. CDR3 sequence: CASSLWDAGRETQYF. Written as DNA, the CDR3 is TGTGCCAGCAGCTTGTGGGACGCCGGTCGTGAGACCCAGTACTTC.

The chain couples TRBV20-1 to TRBJ1-1; 8 nucleotides line up with TRBD1. The CDR3 has 16 amino acids. The V gene's germline CDR1 is DFQATT and CDR2 SNEGSKA (reference sequence). V lost 3 bases, J lost 2 bases, and 11 bases stayed unmatched. The CDR3 spells CSASYFWTGRNTEAFF. DNA of the CDR3: TGCAGTGCTAGTTATTTTTGGACAGGGAGAAACACTGAAGCTTTCTTT.

The rearrangement links TRBV11-3 to TRBJ2-7, with 8 bases lining up with TRBD1. Looked up from germline, CDR1 is SGHNT and CDR2 is YENEEA. The V segment lost 1 base and the J segment 6 bases; nucleotides outside the gene matches: 2. The CDR3 length is 13 residues. The CDR3 loop reads CASSLVTGGEQYF. In DNA, the CDR3 is TGTGCCAGCAGCTTAGTAACAGGGGGCGAGCAGTACTTC.

The V gene is TRBV6-2 or TRBV6-3, the J gene TRBJ1-2; 7 nucleotides align to TRBD1. The CDR3 runs to 15 residues. From germline, CDR1 is MNHEY and CDR2 SVGEGT. Germline trimming cut 0 bases from V and 4 bases from J; bases unmatched to any gene: 5. CDR3 in amino acids: CASSYSRDSIYGYTF. CDR3 DNA: TGTGCCAGCAGTTACTCGCGGGACAGCATCTATGGCTACACCTTC.

This sequence joins TRBV28 and TRBJ1-6; TRBD1 agrees at 7 bases. Looked up from germline, CDR1 is MDHEN and CDR2 is SYDVKM. V dropped 6 bases and J dropped 4; count of bases not matched to a gene: 9. This CDR3 is 16 amino acids long. The CDR3 DNA follows: TGTGCCAGCAGACTAGAGGGGGCCTCTTATAATTCACCCCTCCACTTT. Residues: CASRLEGASYNSPLHF.

The gene calls are TRBV27 and TRBJ2-1; 10 bases are a match to TRBD2. The V gene end was trimmed by 3 bases and the J gene end by 5 bases; junction bases not matched to a gene: 16. Germline CDR1 and CDR2: MNHEY and SMNVEV (reference sequence). The CDR3 consists of 19 residues. CDR3 sequence reads: CASSFWASGSGGPNNEQFF. CDR3 DNA: TGTGCCAGCAGTTTTTGGGCTAGCGGGAGCGGTGGGCCCAACAATGAGCAGTTCTTC.

The rearrangement joins TRBV10-3 to TRBJ2-3, with 10 bases aligning to TRBD2. Germline V lookup: CDR1 ENHRY, CDR2 SYGVKD. The J segment lost 1 base and the V segment lost 4 bases, leaving 5 bases of the junction unmatched. The CDR3 extends over 16 amino acids. The CDR3 DNA sequence: TGTGCCATCAGTGGGGTAGGGACTAGCGGCACAGATACGCAGTATTTT. Protein product: CAISGVGTSGTDTQYF.